The 16 T cell receptor beta chains given below trace back to one sample, sequenced in a study of T cell responses to AZD1222 COVID-19 vaccine (dated by TCRdb to the early 2020s). Preparation of the library involved the immunoSEQ multiplex PCR assay. The table was pulled from immuneACCESS by TCRdb, which kept in-frame rearrangements only. Such tables lose some clones; where checked, under half of the loss comes from unresolved V genes, and the rest has no known cause. The sample contains approximately 110,000 clones, over 75% of them found a single time. The ten largest clones take up roughly 1.1% of the sample. The time point label, read with the paper, signifies: baseline before first vaccination. The sequencing here drew on peripheral blood, taken on day 0 of AZD1222 vaccination. The origin of the receptors is an adult in good health.

J is TRBJ1-5 and V is TRBV19; tentatively, D is TRBD1 (5 bases). This CDR3 comprises 16 residues. Germline CDR1 and CDR2: LNHDA and SQIVND (reference sequence). V was trimmed by 4 bases and J by 1 base, leaving 14 bases between them. CDR3 residues: CASSTAGIRSNQPQHF. CDR3 DNA sequence: TGTGCCAGTAGTACAGCAGGGATACGAAGCAATCAGCCCCAGCATTTT.

This chain joins TRBV4-2 and TRBJ1-6; TRBD1 might be the D (5 bases). The CDR3 is 17 amino acids. V was pared by 4 bases and J by 0 bases, with 13 bases between. Per germline, CDR1 LGHNA and CDR2 YNFKEQ. CDR3 residues: CASSRSGSSSYNSPLHF. DNA of the CDR3: TGTGCCAGCAGCCGGTCAGGGTCTAGCTCCTATAATTCACCCCTCCACTTT.

The rearrangement links TRBV19 to TRBJ1-6, with 8 nucleotides matching TRBD1. Germline lookup yields CDR1 LNHDA and CDR2 SQIVND (reference sequence). The CDR3 has 17 residues. Trimming at V came to 3 bases and at J to 5 bases, leaving 9 bases not matched to a gene. The CDR3 protein is CASSILSRTGHNSPLHF. CDR3 DNA: TGTGCCAGTAGTATTTTATCCAGGACAGGGCATAATTCACCCCTCCACTTT.

The chain has TRBV10-2 and TRBJ1-6; perhaps TRBD1 as D (5 bases). CDR1 and CDR2 (germline): WSHSY, SAAADI. The CDR3 contains 15 residues. With 6 bases removed from V and 9 bases from J, the gap between germline ends came to 18 bases. The CDR3: CASRIPDSTRSPLHF. For the CDR3, the DNA is TGCGCCAGCAGGATACCCGACAGTACGCGTTCACCCCTCCACTTT.

This sequence joins TRBV3-1 (or the pseudogene TRBV3-2) and TRBJ1-5; D unclear. This CDR3 region has 14 residues. Germline V gene data show CDR1 as LGHDT and CDR2 as YNNKEL (reference sequence). Trimming stripped 1 base from V and 4 bases from J, with 8 bases between. The DNA for the CDR3 is TGTGCCAGCAGCCAAGCATGGGGAAATCAGCCCCAGCATTTT. Its protein is CASSQAWGNQPQHF.

This clone showed up just once. The chain uses TRBV29-1 and TRBJ1-3; D call uncertain. Germline CDR1 SQVTM, CDR2 ANQGSEA. The CDR3 totals 13 residues. Between the trimmed V and J ends, which lost 5 bases and 0 bases, there was a span of 8 bases. CDR3 protein: CSVIRTSGNTIYF. In DNA form, the CDR3 reads TGCAGCGTTATCAGGACCTCTGGAAACACCATATATTTT.

The rearrangement joins TRBV14 to TRBJ2-1; D remains unclear. Trimming pared 2 bases from V and 5 bases from J, leaving 13 bases between. CDR3 length equals 15 residues. Looked up from germline, CDR1 is SGHDN and CDR2 is FVKESK. CDR3 in amino acids: CASSQRQTLNNEQFF. CDR3 nucleotides: TGTGCCAGCAGCCAACGTCAAACACTAAACAATGAGCAGTTCTTC.

This clone was detected only a few times. The chain carries TRBV18 and TRBJ1-2; TRBD1 aligns across 7 bases. V shed 4 bases, J shed 7 bases, and the junction held 6 bases outside the gene matches. In germline, CDR1 is KGHSH, CDR2 LQKENI. The CDR3 has 13 residues. CDR3 sequence reads: CASSHGTEPGYTF. In DNA form, the CDR3 reads TGTGCCAGCTCACACGGGACAGAACCTGGCTACACCTTC.

This clone was seen only once. This chain uses TRBV7-7 with TRBJ1-1, with no clear D. Germline V CDR1 and CDR2: SSHAT, FNYEAQ (reference sequence). V was shortened by 1 base and J by 8 bases, with 11 bases between the two germline ends. The CDR3 covers 13 residues. CDR3 loop: CASSLDVGLEAFF. The CDR3 nucleotides read TGTGCCAGCAGCTTAGACGTGGGTTTGGAAGCTTTCTTT.

This chain joins TRBV27 and TRBJ2-1, with D possibly being TRBD2 (6 bases). V gave up 4 bases and J gave up 15 bases, with 13 bases separating them. CDR3 length equals 11 residues. Germline V gene lookup returns CDR1 MNHEY and CDR2 SMNVEV (reference sequence). CDR3 region: CASSSRLGAFF. The DNA for the CDR3 is TGTGCCAGCAGTTCCAGACTAGGCGCGTTCTTC.

The CDR3 DNA reads TGTGCCACCAGTGACTCGGGGACGGTGAACACTGAAGCTTTCTTT. Amino acids: CATSDSGTVNTEAFF. The V gene is TRBV15, the J gene TRBJ1-1, with D maybe TRBD1 (5 bases). The CDR3 length is 15 residues. Germline values: CDR1 LNHNV, CDR2 YYDKDF (reference sequence). V was cut by 6 bases and J by 0 bases, with 14 bases left in between.

This chain connects TRBV30 to TRBJ1-5; 7 nucleotides align to TRBD1. The CDR3 has 14 amino acids. Germline V gene data show CDR1 as GTSNPN and CDR2 as SVGIG (reference sequence). Trimming cost V 1 base and J 6 bases; bases outside gene matches: 6. In nucleotides, the CDR3 is TGTGCCTGGAGTGAACAGGGGTGGGGTCAGCCCCAGCATTTT. Translated, it gives CAWSEQGWGQPQHF.

The rearrangement joins TRBV7-8 to TRBJ1-6; TRBD1 is a possible D gene (5 bases). Germline V gene lookup returns CDR1 SGHVS and CDR2 FQNEAQ. Trimming cost V 1 base and J 6 bases, with 13 bases left between them. CDR3 length equals 16 residues. CDR3 protein: CASSLVQTAINSPLHF. The CDR3 nucleotides are TGTGCCAGCAGCTTAGTTCAGACAGCAATTAATTCACCCCTCCACTTT.

The chain couples TRBV18 to TRBJ1-4, with 8 bases that match TRBD1. The CDR3 sequence is 16 residues long. CDR1 and CDR2 from the germline V gene are KGHSH and LQKENI. J was trimmed by 2 bases and V by 4 bases; bases with no gene match: 6. In DNA, the CDR3 is TGTGCCAGCTCACGACAGGGGCCAGGGACTAATGAAAAACTGTTTTTT. It yields the protein CASSRQGPGTNEKLFF.

The rearrangement links TRBV7-2 to TRBJ1-2; D is perhaps TRBD1 (6 bases). Germline V gene sequence: CDR1 SGHTA, CDR2 FQGNSA. Deletions cut 5 bases from V and 2 bases from J, with 18 bases between. This CDR3 is 16 amino acids long. CDR3 sequence: CASSLYSTGGNYGYTF. The DNA for the CDR3 is TGTGCCAGCAGCCTATACTCGACAGGAGGGAACTATGGCTACACCTTC.

The chain recombines TRBV6-5 with TRBJ1-6; D gene unclear. CDR1 MNHEY and CDR2 SVGAGI come from the germline V gene. V lost 5 bases to trimming and J lost 13 bases, with 6 bases between them. The CDR3 covers 10 residues. CDR3 nucleotides: TGTGCCAGCAGTCCTCAGCCCCTCCACTTT. Translating it yields CASSPQPLHF.